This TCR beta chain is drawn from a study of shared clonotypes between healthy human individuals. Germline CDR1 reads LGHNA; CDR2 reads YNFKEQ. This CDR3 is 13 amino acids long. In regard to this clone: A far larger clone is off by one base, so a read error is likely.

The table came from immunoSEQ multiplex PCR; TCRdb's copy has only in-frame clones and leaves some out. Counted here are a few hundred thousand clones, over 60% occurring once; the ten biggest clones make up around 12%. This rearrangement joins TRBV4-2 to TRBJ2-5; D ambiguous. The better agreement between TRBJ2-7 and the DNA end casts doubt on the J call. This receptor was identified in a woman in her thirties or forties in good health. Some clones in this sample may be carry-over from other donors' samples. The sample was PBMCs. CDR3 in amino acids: CASSQTRWTEQYF. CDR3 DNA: TGTGCCAGCAGCCAGACCCGTTGGACCGAGCAGTACTTC.